This section outlines one TCR beta chain sequence together with its context. Antigen: not known. These data belong to a study of CD8 T cells in Susac syndrome. CDR1 LNHDA and CDR2 SQIVND come from the germline V gene (reference sequence). The CDR3 extends over 13 amino acids. The V end lost 6 bases, the J end lost 6 bases, and 11 bases lay between the germline ends. Relapsing-remitting disease, either stable or active, was present in the treatment-naive patients who were the multiple sclerosis controls. Study-wide results and limits: The study conceded that relatively few individuals underwent its TCR sequencing and HLA analysis.

RNA totalling about 0.45 to 1 ug underwent reverse transcription with random hexamers. Amplification of the TCR beta CDR3 was carried out by immunoSEQ multiplex PCR, which spanned a total of 54 Vbeta and 13 Jbeta segments. From the immunoSEQ multiplex PCR reads, TCRdb called clonotypes with MiXCR, one entry per CDR3 protein. The repertoire includes about 440,000 distinct CDR3 sequences, around 83% of them detected once, and approximately 0.12% sits in the top ten. What was sequenced was CD8+ T cells from PBMCs. This chain links TRBV19 with TRBJ2-2; D is unclear. This TCR derives from a human donor with multiple sclerosis. The CDR3 DNA sequence: TGTGCCAGTAGGTCGGTAGGCGCCGGGGAGCTGTTTTTT. Protein sequence: CASRSVGAGELFF.